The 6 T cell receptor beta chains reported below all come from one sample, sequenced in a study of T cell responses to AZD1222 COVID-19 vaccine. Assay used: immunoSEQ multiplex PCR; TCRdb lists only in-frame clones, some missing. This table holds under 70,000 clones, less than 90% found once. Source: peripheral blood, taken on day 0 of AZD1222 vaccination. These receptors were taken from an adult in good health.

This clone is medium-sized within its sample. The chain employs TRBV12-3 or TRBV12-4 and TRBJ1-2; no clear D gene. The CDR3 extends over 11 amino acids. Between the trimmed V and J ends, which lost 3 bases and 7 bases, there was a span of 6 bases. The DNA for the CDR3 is TGTGCCAGCAGTTTGTATCCTGGCTACACCTTC. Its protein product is CASSLYPGYTF.

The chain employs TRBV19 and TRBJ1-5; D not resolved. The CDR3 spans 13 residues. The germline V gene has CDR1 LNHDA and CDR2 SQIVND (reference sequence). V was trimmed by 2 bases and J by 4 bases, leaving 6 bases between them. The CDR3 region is CASSIYPNQPQHF. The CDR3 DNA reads TGTGCCAGTAGTATATATCCGAATCAGCCCCAGCATTTT.

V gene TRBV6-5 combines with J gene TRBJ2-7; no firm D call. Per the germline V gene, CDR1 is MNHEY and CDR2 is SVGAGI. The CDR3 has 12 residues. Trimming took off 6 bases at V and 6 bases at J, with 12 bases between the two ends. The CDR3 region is CASSTPPSEQYF. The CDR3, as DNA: TGTGCCAGCAGCACCCCGCCCTCCGAGCAGTACTTC.

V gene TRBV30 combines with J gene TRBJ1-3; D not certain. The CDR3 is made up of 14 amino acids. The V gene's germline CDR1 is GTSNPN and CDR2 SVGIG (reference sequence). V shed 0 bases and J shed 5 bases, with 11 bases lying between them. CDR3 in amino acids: CAWSVAGERNTIYF. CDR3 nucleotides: TGTGCCTGGAGTGTAGCCGGGGAAAGAAACACCATATATTTT.

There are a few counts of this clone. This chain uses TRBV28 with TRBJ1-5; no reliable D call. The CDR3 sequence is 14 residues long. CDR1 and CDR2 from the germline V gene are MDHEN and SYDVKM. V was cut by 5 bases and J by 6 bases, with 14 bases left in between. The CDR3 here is CASSRLGASQPQHF. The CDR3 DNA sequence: TGTGCCAGCAGTCGCTTGGGTGCCTCTCAGCCCCAGCATTTT.

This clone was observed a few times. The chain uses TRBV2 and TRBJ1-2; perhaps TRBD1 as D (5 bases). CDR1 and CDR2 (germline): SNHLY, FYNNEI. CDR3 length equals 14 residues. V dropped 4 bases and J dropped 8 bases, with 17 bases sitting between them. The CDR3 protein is CASSADGRGAGYTF. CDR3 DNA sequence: TGTGCCAGCAGTGCGGACGGGAGGGGAGCCGGCTACACCTTC.